The present T cell receptor beta chain was sequenced within a study of blood T cell repertoires in COVID-19. This clone was observed once. The J segment lost 8 bases and the V segment lost 3 bases, leaving 21 bases of the junction unmatched. The CDR3 runs to 18 residues. CDR1 and CDR2 (germline): SGHVS, FQNEAQ. Study processing details: Scientists estimated how many nucleated cells there were by amplifying reference gene primers. Here immunoSEQ multiplex PCR was the method, and the copy in TCRdb shows in-frame clones only, minus some. That table furnishes V, J and clone size, whereas the DNA furnished D and trimming. The repertoire holds tens of thousands of clones, with 60% to 85% as singletons.

The chain has TRBV7-8 and TRBJ1-2; the match to TRBD1 covers 7 bases. The specimen sequenced was peripheral blood. The TCR was taken from a human donor in a cohort sampled during active COVID-19. This CDR3 is CASSFYPGTDPGASGYTF. The CDR3 bases are TGTGCCAGCAGCTTTTATCCCGGGACAGACCCCGGGGCTTCCGGCTACACCTTC.